This T cell receptor beta chain is from a study of blood T cell repertoires in COVID-19. Sequenced by immunoSEQ multiplex PCR; TCRdb stores in-frame clones only, minus some. This table holds more than 300,000 clones, over 80% found once. This TCR was recovered from a woman aged 45-65 years with COVID-19, enrolled during active disease. Source material: peripheral blood.

The CDR3 is CASSENKAGEGSYEQYF. CDR3 nucleotides: TGCGCCAGCAGTGAGAACAAAGCGGGAGAGGGTTCCTACGAGCAGTACTTC. The chain is built from TRBV10-1 and TRBJ2-7; 8 positions agree with TRBD2. This CDR3 has 17 amino acids. The trim removed 2 bases at V and 1 base at J, leaving 10 bases unmatched. Per germline, CDR1 WNHNN and CDR2 SYGVQD (reference sequence).